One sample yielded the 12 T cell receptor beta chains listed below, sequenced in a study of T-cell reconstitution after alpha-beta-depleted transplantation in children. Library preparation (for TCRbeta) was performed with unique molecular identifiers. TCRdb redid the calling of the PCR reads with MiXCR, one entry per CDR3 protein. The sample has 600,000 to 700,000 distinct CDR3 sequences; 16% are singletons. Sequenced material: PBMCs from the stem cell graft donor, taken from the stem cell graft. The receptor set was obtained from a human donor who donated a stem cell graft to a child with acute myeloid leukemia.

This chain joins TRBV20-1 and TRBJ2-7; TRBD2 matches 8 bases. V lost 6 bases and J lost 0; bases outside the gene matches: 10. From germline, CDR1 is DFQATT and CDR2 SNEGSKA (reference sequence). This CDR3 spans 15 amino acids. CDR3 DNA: TGCAGTGCCCTCCAGCGGGGGAAGAACTCCTACGAGCAGTACTTC. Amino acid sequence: CSALQRGKNSYEQYF.

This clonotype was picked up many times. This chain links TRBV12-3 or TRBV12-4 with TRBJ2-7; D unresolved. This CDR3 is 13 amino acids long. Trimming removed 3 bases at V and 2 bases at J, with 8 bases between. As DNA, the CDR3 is TGTGCCAGCAGTTTGGCAGCAACCTACGAGCAGTACGTC. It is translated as CASSLAATYEQYV.

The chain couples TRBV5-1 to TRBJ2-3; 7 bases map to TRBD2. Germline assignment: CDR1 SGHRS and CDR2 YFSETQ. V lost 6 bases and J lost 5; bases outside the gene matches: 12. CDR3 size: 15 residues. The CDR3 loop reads CASTRAGPYQDTQYF. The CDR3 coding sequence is TGCGCCAGCACCCGAGCGGGGCCCTACCAAGATACGCAGTATTTT. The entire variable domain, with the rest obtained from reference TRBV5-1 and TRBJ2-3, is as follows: KAGVTQTPRYLIKTRGQQVTLSCSPISGHRSVSWYQQTPGQGLQFLFEYFSETQRNKGNFPGRFSGRQFSNSRSEMNVSTLELGDSALYLCASTRAGPYQDTQYFGPGTRLTVL.

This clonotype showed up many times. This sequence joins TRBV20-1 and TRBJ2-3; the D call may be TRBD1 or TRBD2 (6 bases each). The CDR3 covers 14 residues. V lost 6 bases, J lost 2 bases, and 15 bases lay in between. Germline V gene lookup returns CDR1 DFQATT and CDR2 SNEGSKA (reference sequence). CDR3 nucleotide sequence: TGCAGTGCCGCATTGGGGGGCGACACAGATACGCAGTATTTT. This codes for CSAALGGDTDTQYF.

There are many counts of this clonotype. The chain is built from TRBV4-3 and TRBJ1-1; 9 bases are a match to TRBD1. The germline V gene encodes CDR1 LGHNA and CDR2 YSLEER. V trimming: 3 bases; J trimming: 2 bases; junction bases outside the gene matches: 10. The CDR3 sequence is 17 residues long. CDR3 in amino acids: CASSQERRDRVNTEAFF. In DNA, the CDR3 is TGCGCCAGCAGCCAGGAGAGACGGGACAGGGTTAACACTGAAGCTTTCTTT.

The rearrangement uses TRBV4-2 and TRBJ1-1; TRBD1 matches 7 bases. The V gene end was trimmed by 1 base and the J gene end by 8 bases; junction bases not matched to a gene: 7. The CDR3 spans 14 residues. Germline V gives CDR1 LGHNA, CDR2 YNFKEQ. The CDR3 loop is CASSQADREWEAFF. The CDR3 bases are TGTGCCAGCAGCCAAGCAGACAGGGAATGGGAAGCTTTCTTT.

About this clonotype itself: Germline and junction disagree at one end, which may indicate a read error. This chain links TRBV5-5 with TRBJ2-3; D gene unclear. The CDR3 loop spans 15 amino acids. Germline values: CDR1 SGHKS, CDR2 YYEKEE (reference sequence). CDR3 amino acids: CASSPDQLDTDTQSF. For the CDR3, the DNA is TGTGCCAGCAGCCCGGACCAGTTAGACACAGATACGCAGTCTTTT.

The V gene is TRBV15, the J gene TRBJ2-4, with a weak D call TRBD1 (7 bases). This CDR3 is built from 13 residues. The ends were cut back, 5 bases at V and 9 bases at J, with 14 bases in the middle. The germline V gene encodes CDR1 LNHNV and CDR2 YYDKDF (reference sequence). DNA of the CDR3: TGTGCCACCAGCCCAGCAGGGGGGCGCATTCAGTACTTC. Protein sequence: CATSPAGGRIQYF.

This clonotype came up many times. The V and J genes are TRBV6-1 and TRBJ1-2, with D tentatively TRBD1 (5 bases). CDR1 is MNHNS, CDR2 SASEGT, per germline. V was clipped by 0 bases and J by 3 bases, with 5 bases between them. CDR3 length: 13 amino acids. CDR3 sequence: CASSEAGDYGYTF. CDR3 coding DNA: TGTGCCAGCAGTGAAGCGGGGGACTATGGCTACACCTTC.

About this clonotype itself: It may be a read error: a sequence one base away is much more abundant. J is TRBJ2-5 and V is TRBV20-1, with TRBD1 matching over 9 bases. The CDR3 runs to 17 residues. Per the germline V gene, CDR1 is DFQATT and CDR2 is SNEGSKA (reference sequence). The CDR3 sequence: CCARLPLGTGFGETQYF. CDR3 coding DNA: TGCTGTGCTAGATTGCCCCTAGGGACAGGGTTCGGGGAGACCCAGTACTTC.

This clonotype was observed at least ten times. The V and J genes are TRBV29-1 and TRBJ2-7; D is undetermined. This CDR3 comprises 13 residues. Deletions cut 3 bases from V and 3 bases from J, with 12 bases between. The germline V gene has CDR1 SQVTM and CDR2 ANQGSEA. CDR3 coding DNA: TGCAGCGTTGAGGCAGCTTCCGACTACGAGCAGTACTTC. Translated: CSVEAASDYEQYF.

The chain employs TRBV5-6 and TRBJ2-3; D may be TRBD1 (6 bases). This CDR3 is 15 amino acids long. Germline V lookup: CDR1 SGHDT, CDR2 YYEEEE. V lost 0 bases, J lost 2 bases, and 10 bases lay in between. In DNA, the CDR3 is TGTGCCAGCAGCTTGGGACAGGAACTCACAGATACGCAGTATTTT. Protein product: CASSLGQELTDTQYF.